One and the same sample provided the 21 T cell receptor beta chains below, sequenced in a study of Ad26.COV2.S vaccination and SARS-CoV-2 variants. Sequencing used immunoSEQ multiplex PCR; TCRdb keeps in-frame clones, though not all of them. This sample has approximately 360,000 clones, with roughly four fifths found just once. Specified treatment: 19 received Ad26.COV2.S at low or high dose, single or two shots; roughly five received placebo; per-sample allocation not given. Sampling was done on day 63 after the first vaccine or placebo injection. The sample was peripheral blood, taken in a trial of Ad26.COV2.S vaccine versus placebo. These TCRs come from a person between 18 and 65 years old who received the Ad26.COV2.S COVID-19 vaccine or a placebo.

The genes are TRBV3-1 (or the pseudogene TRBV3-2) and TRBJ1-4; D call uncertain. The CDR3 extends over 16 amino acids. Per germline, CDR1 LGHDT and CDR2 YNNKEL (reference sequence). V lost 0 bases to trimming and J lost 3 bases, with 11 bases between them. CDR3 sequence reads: CASSQEGRHANEKLFF. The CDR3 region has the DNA TGTGCCAGCAGCCAAGAAGGGAGACACGCTAATGAAAAACTGTTTTTT.

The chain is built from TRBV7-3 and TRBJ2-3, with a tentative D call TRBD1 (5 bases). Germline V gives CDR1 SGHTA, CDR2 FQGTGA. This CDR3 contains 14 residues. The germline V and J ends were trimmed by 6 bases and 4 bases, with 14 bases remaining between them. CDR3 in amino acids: CASSLDSSADTQYF. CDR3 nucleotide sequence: TGTGCCAGCAGTCTCGACAGTTCGGCAGATACGCAGTATTTT. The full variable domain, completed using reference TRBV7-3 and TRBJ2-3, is GAGVSQTPSNKVTEKGKYVELRCDPISGHTALYWYRQSLGQGPEFLIYFQGTGAADDSGLPNDRFFAVRPEGSVSTLKIQRTERGDSAVYLCASSLDSSADTQYFGPGTRLTVL.

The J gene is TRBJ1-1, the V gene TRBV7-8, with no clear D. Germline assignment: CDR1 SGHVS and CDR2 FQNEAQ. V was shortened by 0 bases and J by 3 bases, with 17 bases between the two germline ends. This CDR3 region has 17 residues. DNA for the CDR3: TGTGCCAGCAGCTTAGCGATACGATATTTAGGTGACACTGAAGCTTTCTTT. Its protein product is CASSLAIRYLGDTEAFF.

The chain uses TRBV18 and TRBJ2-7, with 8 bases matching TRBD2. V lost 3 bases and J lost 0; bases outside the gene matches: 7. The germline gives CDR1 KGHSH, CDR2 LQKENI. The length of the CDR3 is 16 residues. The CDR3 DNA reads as TGTGCCAGCTCACCCCGGACTAGCCGCCACTCCTACGAGCAGTACTTC. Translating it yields CASSPRTSRHSYEQYF.

The CDR3 is CASTRAWDNEQFF. CDR3 nucleotide sequence: TGTGCCAGCACAAGGGCCTGGGACAATGAGCAGTTCTTC. The V call is TRBV27, the J call TRBJ2-1, with D uncertain. Deletions cut 7 bases from V and 5 bases from J, with 12 bases between. The germline gives CDR1 MNHEY, CDR2 SMNVEV (reference sequence). The CDR3 has 13 amino acids.

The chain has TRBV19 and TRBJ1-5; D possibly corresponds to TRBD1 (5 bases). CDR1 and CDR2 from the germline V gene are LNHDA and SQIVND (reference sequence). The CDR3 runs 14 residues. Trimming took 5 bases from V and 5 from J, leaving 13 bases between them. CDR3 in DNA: TGTGCCAGTAGTTCGGGACCCGTACATCAGCCCCAGCATTTT. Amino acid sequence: CASSSGPVHQPQHF.

In DNA, the CDR3 is TGTGCCAGCAGTGAAGCGACAGGGCTCATCTCTGGAAACACCATATATTTT. This translates into CASSEATGLISGNTIYF. The V call is TRBV25-1, the J call TRBJ1-3, with 7 bases aligning to TRBD1. Per the germline V gene, CDR1 is MGHDK and CDR2 is SYGVNS. The CDR3 is made up of 17 amino acids. V lost 2 bases and J lost 0; bases outside the gene matches: 7.

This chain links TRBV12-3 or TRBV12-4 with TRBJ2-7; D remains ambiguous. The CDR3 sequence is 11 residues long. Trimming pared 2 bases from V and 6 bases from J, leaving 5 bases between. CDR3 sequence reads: CASSLYSEQYF. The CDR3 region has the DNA TGTGCCAGCAGTTTATATAGCGAGCAGTACTTC.

Here the CDR3 reads CAWSVRAGPYYGYTF. The CDR3 region has the DNA TGTGCCTGGAGTGTCAGGGCAGGGCCATACTATGGCTACACCTTC. The chain employs TRBV30 and TRBJ1-2; tentative D call: TRBD1 (5 bases). Trimming shortened V by 0 bases and J by 3 bases, and 14 bases separated the two germline ends. The V gene's germline CDR1 is GTSNPN and CDR2 SVGIG (reference sequence). The CDR3 has 15 residues. Combining the CDR3 with reference TRBV30 and TRBJ1-2 gives the whole variable domain SQTIHQWPATLVQPVGSPLSLECTVEGTSNPNLYWYRQAAGRGLQLLFYSVGIGQISSEVPQNLSASRPQDRQFILSSKKLLLSDSGFYLCAWSVRAGPYYGYTFGSGTRLTVV.

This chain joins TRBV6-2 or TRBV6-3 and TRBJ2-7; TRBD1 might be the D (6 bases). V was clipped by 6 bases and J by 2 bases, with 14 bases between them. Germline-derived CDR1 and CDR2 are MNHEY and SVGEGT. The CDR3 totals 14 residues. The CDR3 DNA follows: TGTGCCAGCAGCGGGGACATACGGACCTACGAGCAGTACTTC. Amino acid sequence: CASSGDIRTYEQYF.

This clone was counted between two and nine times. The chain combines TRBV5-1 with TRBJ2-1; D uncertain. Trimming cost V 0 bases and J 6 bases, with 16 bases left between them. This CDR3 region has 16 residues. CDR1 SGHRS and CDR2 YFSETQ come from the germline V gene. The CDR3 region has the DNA TGCGCCAGCAGCTTGGGCTCGGGTCCGGGTTTCAATGAGCAGTTCTTC. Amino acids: CASSLGSGPGFNEQFF.

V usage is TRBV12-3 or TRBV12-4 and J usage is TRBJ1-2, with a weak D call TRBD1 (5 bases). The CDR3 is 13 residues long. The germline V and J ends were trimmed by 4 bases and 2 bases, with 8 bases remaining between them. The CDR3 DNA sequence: TGTGCCAGCAGTTCGGACAAGAACTATGGCTACACCTTC. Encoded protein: CASSSDKNYGYTF.

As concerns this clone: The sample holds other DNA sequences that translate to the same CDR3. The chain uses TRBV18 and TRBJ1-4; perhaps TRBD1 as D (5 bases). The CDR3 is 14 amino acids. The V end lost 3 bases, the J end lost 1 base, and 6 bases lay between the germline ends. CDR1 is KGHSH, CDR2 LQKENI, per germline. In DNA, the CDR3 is TGTGCCAGCTCACCCGACAGAACTAATGAAAAACTGTTTTTT. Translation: CASSPDRTNEKLFF.

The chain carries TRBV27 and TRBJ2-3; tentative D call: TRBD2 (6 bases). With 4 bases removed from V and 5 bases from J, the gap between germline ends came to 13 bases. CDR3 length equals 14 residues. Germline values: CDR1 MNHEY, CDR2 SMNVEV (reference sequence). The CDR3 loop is CASSSRLVVDTQYF. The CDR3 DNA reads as TGTGCCAGCAGTTCTCGACTAGTGGTAGATACGCAGTATTTT.

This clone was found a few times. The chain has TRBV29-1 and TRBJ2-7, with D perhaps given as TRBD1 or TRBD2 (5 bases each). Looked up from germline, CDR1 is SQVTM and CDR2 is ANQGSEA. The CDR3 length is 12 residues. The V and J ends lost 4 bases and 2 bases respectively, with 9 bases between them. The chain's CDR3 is CSVVEGTYEQYF. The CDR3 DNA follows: TGCAGCGTTGTAGAGGGGACCTACGAGCAGTACTTC.

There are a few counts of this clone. The CDR3 protein is CASSLMSDRSSYEQYF. The CDR3 nucleotides read TGTGCCAGCAGCTTGATGTCAGACCGTAGCTCCTACGAGCAGTACTTC. This chain connects TRBV7-9 to TRBJ2-7; D call uncertain. CDR1 is SEHNR and CDR2 is FQNEAQ in the germline V gene (reference sequence). There are 16 residues in the CDR3. With 3 bases removed from V and 0 bases from J, the gap between germline ends came to 15 bases.

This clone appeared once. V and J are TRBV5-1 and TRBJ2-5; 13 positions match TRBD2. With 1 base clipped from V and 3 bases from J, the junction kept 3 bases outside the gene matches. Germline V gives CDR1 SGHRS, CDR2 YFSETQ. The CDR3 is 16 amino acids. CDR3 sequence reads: CASSLLLAGGEETQYF. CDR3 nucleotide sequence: TGCGCCAGCAGCTTGTTACTAGCGGGAGGGGAAGAGACCCAGTACTTC.

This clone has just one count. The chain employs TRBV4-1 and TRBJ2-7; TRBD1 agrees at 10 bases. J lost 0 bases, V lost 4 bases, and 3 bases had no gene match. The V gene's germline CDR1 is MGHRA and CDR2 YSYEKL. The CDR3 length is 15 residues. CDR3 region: CASSPGQGSSYEQYF. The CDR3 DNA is TGCGCCAGCAGCCCGGGACAGGGGAGCTCCTACGAGCAGTACTTC.

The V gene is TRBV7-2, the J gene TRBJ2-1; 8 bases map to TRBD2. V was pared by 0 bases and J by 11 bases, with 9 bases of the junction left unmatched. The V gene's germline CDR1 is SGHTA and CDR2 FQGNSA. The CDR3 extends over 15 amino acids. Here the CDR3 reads CASSLAGLELEKQFF. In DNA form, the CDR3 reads TGTGCCAGCAGCTTAGCGGGACTAGAATTAGAGAAGCAGTTCTTC.

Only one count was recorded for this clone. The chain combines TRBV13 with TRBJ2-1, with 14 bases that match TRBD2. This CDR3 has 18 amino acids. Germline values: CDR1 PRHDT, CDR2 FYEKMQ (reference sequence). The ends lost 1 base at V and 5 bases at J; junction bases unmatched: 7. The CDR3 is CASSLVRGTSGGNNEQFF. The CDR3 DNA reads TGTGCCAGCAGCTTAGTCCGCGGGACTAGCGGGGGAAACAATGAGCAGTTCTTC.

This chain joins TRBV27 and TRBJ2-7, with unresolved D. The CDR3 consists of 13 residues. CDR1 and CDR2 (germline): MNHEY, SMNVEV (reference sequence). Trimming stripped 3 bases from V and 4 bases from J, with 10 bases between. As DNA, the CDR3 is TGTGCCAGCAGTTTTCGCCCAGATTACGAGCAGTACTTC. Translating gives CASSFRPDYEQYF.